Listed below are T cell receptor beta chains from one sample, sequenced in a study of T cell responses to AZD1222 COVID-19 vaccine. Sequencing used immunoSEQ multiplex PCR; TCRdb keeps in-frame clones, though not all of them. The top ten clones hold 22% of a sample with some 86,000 clones, 65% to 85% of them seen once. Sample: peripheral blood, taken on day 0 of AZD1222 vaccination. Source of these receptors: an adult in good health. Both conserved end residues are part of each CDR3. The D gene is left open where the match is weak. Not every row has a clone size; where given, it reads once, few, many or a size class.

D gene | clone size | J gene | V gene | CDR3 DNA | CDR3 protein
NA | NA | TRBJ2-1 | TRBV5-4 | TGTGCCAGCAGCGCCTGGACTGCCAATGAGCAGTTCTTC | CASSAWTANEQFF
NA | NA | TRBJ2-7 | TRBV2 | TGTGCCAGCTATTCAGGGCTGGGATACGAGCAGTACTTC | CASYSGLGYEQYF
NA | NA | TRBJ1-1 | TRBV7-2 | TGTGCCAGCAGCTACGCCCGGGCCATGAACACTGAAGCTTTCTTT | CASSYARAMNTEAFF
NA | NA | TRBJ1-2 | TRBV5-5 | TGTGCCAGCAGCTTGGAAGGGAAGGGCTATGGCTACACCTTC | CASSLEGKGYGYTF
NA | NA | TRBJ1-6 | TRBV11-2 | TGTGCCAGCAGCTTTACTTCAGGGGAGAGTTCACCCCTCCACTTT | CASSFTSGESSPLHF
NA | NA | TRBJ2-3 | TRBV5-4 | TGTGCCAGCAGTCCGAGGGAGGAGGGGTCAGATACGCAGTATTTT | CASSPREEGSDTQYF
NA | NA | TRBJ1-3 | TRBV18 | TGTGCCAGCTCACCAGGGGGGAGCTCTGGAAACACCATATATTTT | CASSPGGSSGNTIYF
NA | few | TRBJ2-7 | TRBV28 | TGTGCCAGCAGTGGCCGGGACACCATCTCCTACGAGCAGTACTTC | CASSGRDTISYEQYF
NA | NA | TRBJ2-1 | TRBV25-1 | TGTGCCAGCAGTTTGGGGGGGGGCCCGGGAAATGAGCAGTTCTTC | CASSLGGGPGNEQFF
TRBD1 | NA | TRBJ1-1 | TRBV6-5 | TGTGCCAGCAGCGGACAGGGACCTGAAGCTTTCTTT | CASSGQGPEAFF
TRBD1 | NA | TRBJ2-1 | TRBV28 | TGTGCCAGCAGTTGCTGGACAGGGTGGGGCTCCAGGGAATACTGCAATGAGCAGTTCTTC | CASSCWTGWGSREYCNEQFF
TRBD1 | NA | TRBJ1-1 | TRBV19 | TGTGCCAGTAGTCGATCAGGGGGGAACACTGAAGCTTTCTTT | CASSRSGGNTEAFF
NA | NA | TRBJ1-2 | TRBV6-1 | TGTGCCAGCAGTGAAGCGGGGTGGAAGGGCAACTATGGCTACACCTTC | CASSEAGWKGNYGYTF
NA | NA | TRBJ2-7 | TRBV28 | TGTGCCAGCAGTTTGTGGGGGTCCCCCTACGAGCAGTACTTC | CASSLWGSPYEQYF
NA | many | TRBJ1-2 | TRBV5-1 | TGCGCCAGCAGCTTGACGGATGGTAACTATGGCTACACCTTC | CASSLTDGNYGYTF
NA | NA | TRBJ2-7 | TRBV7-9 | TGTGCCAGCAGCTTAGATTCGGGGTTATCCTACGAGCAGTACTTC | CASSLDSGLSYEQYF
TRBD1 | NA | TRBJ1-3 | TRBV11-2 | TGTGCCAGCAGTGGTAAGGGGGCAGACTCTGGAAACACCATATATTTT | CASSGKGADSGNTIYF
NA | NA | TRBJ2-2 | TRBV5-1 | TGCGCCAGCAGCTTGGCCAGCGGGTCGCCCGGGGAGCTGTTTTTT | CASSLASGSPGELFF
TRBD2 | NA | TRBJ2-1 | TRBV5-4 | TGTGCCAGCAGCCGGGCAGCGGGAGAATACAATGAGCAGTTCTTC | CASSRAAGEYNEQFF
NA | once | TRBJ1-4 | TRBV25-1 | TGTGCCAGCAGTGAAGATGGGAGGGCTAATGAAAAACTGTTTTTT | CASSEDGRANEKLFF
NA | NA | TRBJ1-3 | TRBV19 | TGTGCCAGTAACCCCGGGCGGAGCCCTGGAAACACCATATATTTT | CASNPGRSPGNTIYF
TRBD1 | many | TRBJ1-2 | TRBV4-1 | TGCGCCAGCAGCCAAGGACAGGGAGACTTTCGTGGCTACACCTTC | CASSQGQGDFRGYTF
NA | NA | TRBJ1-1 | TRBV5-4 | TGTGCCAGCAGCTTGGGCGCCGGAATGAACACTGAAGCTTTCTTT | CASSLGAGMNTEAFF
TRBD2 | NA | TRBJ2-7 | TRBV29-1 | TGCAGCGTTGGCCTACTAGCGCTTAGCCGTTACGAGCAGTACTTC | CSVGLLALSRYEQYF
NA | NA | TRBJ1-3 | TRBV30 | TGTGCCTGGAGTGTTTCGGTTAGATTCTCTGGAAACACCATATATTTT | CAWSVSVRFSGNTIYF
NA | NA | TRBJ2-7 | TRBV27 | TGTGCCAGCAGTACCAACAGGGGGGGAAGGTACTTC | CASSTNRGGRYF
TRBD1 | NA | TRBJ1-1 | TRBV27 | TGTGCCAGCAGGACAGGGGTTATCACTGAAGCTTTCTTT | CASRTGVITEAFF
NA | NA | TRBJ1-6 | TRBV5-6 | TGTGCCAGCAGCTTGGTGGGGGATTCACCCCTCCACTTT | CASSLVGDSPLHF
TRBD1 | NA | TRBJ1-2 | TRBV19 | TGTGCCAGTAGTATAGGCTGGAGCGGACAGGGGGCTTCTGGCTACACCTTC | CASSIGWSGQGASGYTF
TRBD1 | NA | TRBJ1-1 | TRBV5-1 | TGCGCCAGCAGCTTGGTGCGAGGGGGCCTATATGAAGCTTTCTTT | CASSLVRGGLYEAFF
TRBD1 | NA | TRBJ1-2 | TRBV29-1 | TGCAGCGTTGGGGGACAGGGGACGGGTGGCTACACCTTC | CSVGGQGTGGYTF
NA | NA | TRBJ1-2 | TRBV15 | TGTGCCACCAGCAGAGAGGCAGGGCTGGGGTCTGGCTACACCTTC | CATSREAGLGSGYTF
NA | NA | TRBJ2-1 | TRBV6-5 | TGTGCCAGCAGTCCCGGCGGACTCTACAATGAGCAGTTCTTC | CASSPGGLYNEQFF
TRBD1 | NA | TRBJ1-4 | TRBV7-6 | TGTGCCAGCAGCACTAACACAGGGGGGAATGAAAAACTGTTTTTT | CASSTNTGGNEKLFF
NA | NA | TRBJ1-4 | TRBV6-5 | TGTGCCAGCAGGCCGGGGCCTGCCTCTAATGAAAAACTGTTTTTT | CASRPGPASNEKLFF
TRBD2 | NA | TRBJ2-3 | TRBV20-1 | TGCAGTGCTAGTCCTAGCGGGATTTCCTTGGAGACAGATACGCAGTATTTT | CSASPSGISLETDTQYF
TRBD2 | few | TRBJ2-1 | TRBV5-4 | TGTGCCAGCAGCTTGACCGGGACTAGCCGTAACAATGAGCAGTTCTTC | CASSLTGTSRNNEQFF
TRBD2 | few | TRBJ2-1 | TRBV5-8 | TGTGCCAGCAGCTCCTGGGGGGGGAATGAGCAGTTCTTC | CASSSWGGNEQFF
NA | NA | TRBJ1-2 | TRBV5-6 | TGTGCCAGCAGCCCCGAGGGGATGGGAAACTATGGCTACACCTTC | CASSPEGMGNYGYTF
NA | NA | TRBJ1-2 | TRBV12-5 | TGTGCTAGTGGTTTGTCGGGGAATACTAACTATGGCTACACCTTC | CASGLSGNTNYGYTF
TRBD2 | NA | TRBJ2-3 | TRBV4-1 | TGCGCCAGCAGCCAGTCTAGCGGGGGGGCGGCAGATACGCAGTATTTT | CASSQSSGGAADTQYF
NA | NA | TRBJ2-1 | TRBV3-1/TRBV3-2 | TGTGCCAGCAGCGACCGAGCAGGGTACAATGAGCAGTTCTTC | CASSDRAGYNEQFF
NA | NA | TRBJ2-2 | TRBV5-1 | TGCGCCAGCAGCTTGGAGGCGGCCAGAACCGGGGAGCTGTTTTTT | CASSLEAARTGELFF
NA | NA | TRBJ2-2 | TRBV7-9 | TGTGCCAGCAGCTTTTTGAGTCAATCCGGGGAGCTGTTTTTT | CASSFLSQSGELFF
NA | NA | TRBJ1-6 | TRBV3-1/TRBV3-2 | TGTGCCAGCTCCCAGGGGAGTTCACCCCTCCACTTT | CASSQGSSPLHF
NA | NA | TRBJ2-2 | TRBV19 | TGTGCCAGTAGCCTCCGGGACTCATCGAACACCGGGGAGCTGTTTTTT | CASSLRDSSNTGELFF
NA | NA | TRBJ2-7 | TRBV4-2 | TGTGCCAGCAGCCAAGGATCAGGGAGGTACGAGCAGTACTTC | CASSQGSGRYEQYF
TRBD1 | NA | TRBJ2-2 | TRBV19 | TGTGCCAACAAGGGGACAGGGGATTTGAACACCGGGGAGCTGTTTTTT | CANKGTGDLNTGELFF
NA | NA | TRBJ1-5 | TRBV19 | TGTGCCAGTAGCCCGAGGTCCAGGGCGGAGAATCAGCCCCAGCATTTT | CASSPRSRAENQPQHF
NA | once | TRBJ2-5 | TRBV3-1/TRBV3-2 | TGTGCCAGCAGCCAGACTCGCGAGACCCAGTACTTC | CASSQTRETQYF
NA | NA | TRBJ1-1 | TRBV20-1 | TGCAGTGCTAGTTTAATAGAGAACACTGAAGCTTTCTTT | CSASLIENTEAFF
NA | NA | TRBJ2-7 | TRBV7-6 | TGTGCCAGCAGCTGGCTAGCGTTATCCTACGAGCAGTACTTC | CASSWLALSYEQYF
NA | NA | TRBJ2-1 | TRBV5-1 | TGCGCCAGCAGCTCGGATTTCAGCTCCTACAATGAGCAGTTCTTC | CASSSDFSSYNEQFF
NA | many | TRBJ1-2 | TRBV3-1/TRBV3-2 | TGTGCCAGCAGGGACCTGGGGGATGGCTACACCTTC | CASRDLGDGYTF
NA | NA | TRBJ2-1 | TRBV27 | TGTGCCAGCAGTCCGGGAGTGGGAGGTGAGCAGTTCTTC | CASSPGVGGEQFF